This TCR beta chain comes out of a study of yellow fever vaccine responses in identical twins. Whole-study results and caveats: Among the twins, the vaccine T cell response reportedly seemed partly convergent and partly personalized.

CDR3 length: 15 residues. CDR1 LGHDT and CDR2 YNNKEL come from the germline V gene (reference sequence). Trimming removed 4 bases from V and 4 bases from J; junction bases left unmatched: 7. On this clonotype itself: Antigen unknown.

TCRdb reanalysed the RT-PCR reads using MiXCR and keeps one entry per CDR3 protein. The data hold over 1,500 distinct CDR3 sequences, with approximately 89% observed a single time. The chain has TRBV3-1 and TRBJ2-1; 7 bases are a match to TRBD2. The origin of this receptor is a woman between 18 and 29 years old who received the yellow fever vaccine. Here the sequenced sample was T cells from blood (PBMCs), unsorted or a sorted subset (not recorded which), taken before or after yellow fever vaccination (not recorded which). The CDR3 bases are TGTGCCAGCAGCCGTCGCGGGAGTGAGTACAATGAGCAGTTCTTC. As protein: CASSRRGSEYNEQFF.